A single sample is the source of the 7 T cell receptor beta chains below, sequenced in a study of blood T cell repertoires in COVID-19. Assay used: immunoSEQ multiplex PCR; TCRdb lists only in-frame clones, some missing. Among some 280,000 clones listed, more than 80% were seen once. Sequencing input: peripheral blood. The receptors were gathered from a young woman with active or convalescent COVID-19.

The chain combines TRBV7-8 with TRBJ2-2; D is perhaps TRBD2 (5 bases). CDR3 length: 16 amino acids. Trimming left V 1 base short and J 7 bases short, with 16 bases between. Germline values: CDR1 SGHVS, CDR2 FQNEAQ. CDR3 nucleotides: TGTGCCAGCAGCTTAGAGGCCCAGAGGGTGGGCGGGGAGCTGTTTTTT. Translation gives CASSLEAQRVGGELFF.

CDR3 in amino acids: CASSYIAAAGYTF. The DNA of the CDR3 is TGTGCCAGCAGTTACATTGCGGCGGCGGGCTACACCTTC. V gene TRBV6-2 or TRBV6-3 combines with J gene TRBJ1-2; D is ambiguous. This CDR3 region has 13 residues. V was cut by 2 bases and J by 8 bases, with 12 bases left in between. The germline CDR1 and CDR2 sequences are MNHEY and SVGEGT.

The V gene is TRBV30, the J gene TRBJ1-1, with a possible D match to TRBD1 (5 bases). The CDR3 is made up of 12 amino acids. With 2 bases removed from V and 3 bases from J, the gap between germline ends came to 7 bases. Germline CDR1 GTSNPN, CDR2 SVGIG (reference sequence). CDR3 sequence: CAWSTGDTEAFF. In DNA form, the CDR3 reads TGTGCCTGGAGTACAGGAGACACTGAAGCTTTCTTT.

The chain couples TRBV7-3 to TRBJ2-5; D gene ambiguous. Per the germline V gene, CDR1 is SGHTA and CDR2 is FQGTGA. The CDR3 loop spans 13 amino acids. V lost 0 bases, J lost 2 bases, and 4 bases lay in between. The CDR3 loop reads CASSLTYQETQYF. The CDR3 DNA reads as TGTGCCAGCAGCTTAACTTATCAAGAGACCCAGTACTTC.

The V and J genes are TRBV9 and TRBJ1-4, with a possible D match to TRBD1 (6 bases). This CDR3 comprises 15 residues. Germline-derived CDR1 and CDR2 are SGDLS and YYNGEE. Trimming took off 4 bases at V and 0 bases at J, with 10 bases between the two ends. The CDR3 DNA is TGTGCCAGCAGCTTCGGACAGCCAACTAATGAAAAACTGTTTTTT. Its translation is CASSFGQPTNEKLFF.

This sequence joins TRBV9 and TRBJ2-1; 10 nucleotides line up with TRBD2. V shed 1 base and J 2 bases; nucleotides not matched to a gene: 3. Looked up from germline, CDR1 is SGDLS and CDR2 is YYNGEE. The CDR3 consists of 16 residues. CDR3 DNA sequence: TGTGCCAGCAGCGTACTAGCGGGGGCCGCCTACAATGAGCAGTTCTTC. Amino acid sequence: CASSVLAGAAYNEQFF.

This chain joins TRBV5-1 and TRBJ1-1; D is ambiguous. CDR1 SGHRS and CDR2 YFSETQ come from the germline V gene. The CDR3 covers 13 residues. Deletions cut 3 bases from V and 5 bases from J, with 11 bases between. The CDR3 here is CASSSDGGTEAFF. The CDR3 nucleotides read TGCGCCAGCAGCTCGGACGGAGGTACTGAAGCTTTCTTT.